This T cell receptor (beta chain) was recorded in a study of blood T cell repertoires in COVID-19. The CDR3 spans 13 residues. Germline V lookup: CDR1 SNHLY, CDR2 FYNNEI. V was trimmed by 4 bases and J by 6 bases, leaving 10 bases between them. This table comes from immunoSEQ multiplex PCR, and its TCRdb copy is limited to in-frame clones, with some not included. Among more than 85,000 clones, around 89% were seen once, and the ten largest hold 3.3%. The receptor comes from a woman aged 45-65 years with acute or convalescent COVID-19. Sequenced input: peripheral blood. This chain joins TRBV2 and TRBJ1-5; D may be TRBD1 (5 bases). In DNA, the CDR3 is TGTGCCAGCAGTGCAGGGTTGGGTCAGCCCCAGCATTTT. This encodes CASSAGLGQPQHF.